This TCR beta chain was retrieved from a study of blood T cell repertoires in COVID-19. Overall study: From the United States, Italy and Spain came samples of acute and convalescent COVID-19.

Original analysis: Amplification from reference gene primers served as the basis for estimated nucleated cell counts. Assay used: immunoSEQ multiplex PCR; TCRdb lists only in-frame clones, some missing. V, J and clone size derive from that table, while D and trimming were established from the DNA sequence. The table lists some 130,000 clones, 70% to 90% of them singletons. This CDR3 spans 14 amino acids. Germline V lookup: CDR1 SGHNT, CDR2 YYREEE (reference sequence). Trimming cost V 2 bases and J 6 bases; bases outside gene matches: 5. The chain couples TRBV5-4 to TRBJ2-1, with 7 bases fitting TRBD1. The TCR was taken from a woman aged 45-60 years who had recovered from COVID-19. Sequenced material: peripheral blood. The CDR3, as DNA: TGTGCCAGCAGCTTTGACAGGGTGGCCAATGAGCAGTTCTTC. Translated, it gives CASSFDRVANEQFF. Full variable domain (outside the CDR3, taken from reference TRBV5-4 and TRBJ2-1): ETGVTQSPTHLIKTRGQQVTLRCSSQSGHNTVSWYQQALGQGPQFIFQYYREEENGRGNFPPRFSGLQFPNYSSELNVNALELDDSALYLCASSFDRVANEQFFGPGTRLTVL.